Shown below are 10 T cell receptor beta chains from a single sample sequenced in a study of CD8 T cells in ankylosing spondylitis. TCRdb called the 5' RACE reads again in MiXCR, with one record for every CDR3 protein. The repertoire holds 250,000 to 300,000 distinct CDR3 sequences, with roughly 20% as singletons. The sequenced sample was blood, either unsorted or a sorted T cell fraction (not recorded which). The source of these receptors is a male donor with ankylosing spondylitis or in good health (not recorded which).

The CDR3 spells CASSPTALETQYF. CDR3 in DNA: TGTGCCAGCAGCCCGACCGCGCTAGAGACCCAGTACTTC. The chain has TRBV7-9 and TRBJ2-5; D is ambiguous. Looked up from germline, CDR1 is SEHNR and CDR2 is FQNEAQ (reference sequence). Trimming stripped 5 bases from V and 4 bases from J, with 11 bases between. The CDR3 sequence is 13 residues long.

The J gene is TRBJ2-3, the V gene TRBV7-9; 10 positions match TRBD2. Trimming at V came to 2 bases and at J to 0 bases, leaving 5 bases not matched to a gene. This CDR3 contains 17 residues. Germline CDR1 reads SEHNR; CDR2 reads FQNEAQ (reference sequence). CDR3 in amino acids: CASSLSPTSGSTDTQYF. For the CDR3, the DNA is TGTGCCAGCAGCTTATCACCGACTAGCGGGAGCACAGATACGCAGTATTTT.

This clonotype was seen many times. This chain connects TRBV9 to TRBJ2-2; TRBD2 matches 14 bases. In germline, CDR1 is SGDLS, CDR2 YYNGEE. The CDR3 length is 20 residues. V shed 4 bases and J 4 bases; nucleotides not matched to a gene: 15. CDR3 sequence (DNA): TGTGCCAGCAGCCCGGGACTAGCGGGGGCCGACTTACGTGCCACCGGGGAGCTGTTTTTT. Its protein product is CASSPGLAGADLRATGELFF.

This clonotype came up a few times. V and J are TRBV7-3 and TRBJ2-2, with 7 nucleotides matching TRBD1. Trimming removed 5 bases from V and 4 bases from J; junction bases left unmatched: 4. The germline V gene encodes CDR1 SGHTA and CDR2 FQGTGA. This CDR3 contains 14 residues. DNA for the CDR3: TGTGCCAGCAGCGCCACAGGGGTCACCGGGGAGCTGTTTTTT. It encodes CASSATGVTGELFF.

The rearrangement links TRBV20-1 to TRBJ1-1; maybe TRBD1 (6 bases). Trimming took off 1 base at V and 4 bases at J, with 10 bases between the two ends. The length of the CDR3 is 13 residues. The germline gives CDR1 DFQATT, CDR2 SNEGSKA (reference sequence). The chain's CDR3 is CSARGRGSTEAFF. The CDR3 DNA follows: TGCAGTGCTAGAGGCAGGGGTTCCACTGAAGCTTTCTTT.

This clonotype showed up just a few times. The CDR3 DNA reads as TGTGCCAGCAGTAACGACAAGGGCCTGAGGTATGGCTACACCTTC. Protein product: CASSNDKGLRYGYTF. The genes are TRBV12-3 or TRBV12-4 and TRBJ1-2; D is uncertain. The length of the CDR3 is 15 residues. With 5 bases removed from V and 5 bases from J, the gap between germline ends came to 18 bases.

The V and J genes are TRBV30 and TRBJ2-7; 8 nucleotides agree with TRBD1. Per the germline V gene, CDR1 is GTSNPN and CDR2 is SVGIG (reference sequence). There are 14 residues in the CDR3. The ends lost 0 bases at V and 3 bases at J; junction bases unmatched: 4. DNA for the CDR3: TGTGCCTGGAGTGTACAACAGGGGGGCTACGAGCAGTACGTC. The encoded protein is CAWSVQQGGYEQYV.

This clonotype was recorded at least ten times. J is TRBJ2-3 and V is TRBV9; D is undetermined. Germline lookup yields CDR1 SGDLS and CDR2 YYNGEE. This CDR3 is built from 16 residues. V lost 0 bases and J lost 2, with 13 bases in between. The CDR3 DNA reads as TGTGCCAGCAGCGTAGATAGGGTGGCGGACACAGATACGCAGTATTTT. As protein: CASSVDRVADTDTQYF.

The chain combines TRBV5-5 with TRBJ1-4; no firm D call. The CDR3 extends over 13 amino acids. Germline CDR1 SGHKS, CDR2 YYEKEE (reference sequence). The V gene lost 0 bases and the J gene lost 4 bases, with 4 bases spanning the gap. CDR3 sequence (DNA): TGTGCCAGCAGCTTGGCATATAATGAAAAACTGTTTTTT. Residues: CASSLAYNEKLFF.

As for this clonotype: One base away lies a much larger clone, so this may be a sequencing read error. The rearrangement uses TRBV27 and TRBJ2-5; D is perhaps TRBD2 (6 bases). Germline V gives CDR1 MNHEY, CDR2 SMNVEV (reference sequence). V was cut by 4 bases and J by 5 bases, with 14 bases left in between. This CDR3 has 14 residues. CDR3 in amino acids: CASSWEAYGETQYF. CDR3 in DNA: TGTGCCAGCAGTTGGGAGGCCTATGGGGAGACCCAGTACTTC.